This T cell receptor (beta chain) was sequenced for a study of T cell repertoires in cytomegalovirus infection. Overall study context: Indications came from public TCR beta signatures; they pointed to CMV infection and to a matching HLA type.

The CDR3 totals 15 residues. Germline V gene data show CDR1 as MNHNS and CDR2 as SASEGT. V was pared by 5 bases and J by 2 bases, with 13 bases between. The sample holds a few counts of this clonotype. The antigen remains unidentified. TCRdb reanalysed the reads using MiXCR and keeps one entry per CDR3 protein. The sample includes about 350,000 distinct CDR3 sequences, about 35% of them seen just once. Study results and limitations: Using cumulative public TCR beta family frequency, the authors identified those who carried CMV together with the relevant HLA.

The clonotype was recovered from a human donor in good health (CMV status not recorded). Some clones in this sample may be carry-over from other donors' samples. This rearrangement joins TRBV6-1 to TRBJ1-5; D is perhaps TRBD1 (5 bases). The specimen was cultured PBMCs, collected from culture after CMV antigen stimulation. CDR3 nucleotides: TGTGCCAGCAGTCCAAGCCAAGGGGGCAATCAGCCCCAGCATTTT. Amino acids: CASSPSQGGNQPQHF.